This T cell receptor beta chain stems from a study of post-analysis software for immune sequencing data. Study in general: Relapsing-remitting, secondary progressive and progressive-relapsing multiple sclerosis were all included among the disease courses. Study-level results: Five or six TRBV segments were more frequent in patients than controls; TRBV5-6, TRBV5-1 and TRBV20-1 belonged to this group.

The TCR beta cDNA libraries carried unique molecular identifiers. T cells numbering about 1 to 11 million yielded some 500,000 cDNA molecules. TCRdb independently ran MiXCR on the PCR reads; one entry per CDR3 protein. The profile shows more than 450,000 distinct CDR3 sequences, around 44% of them singletons. This CDR3 is built from 15 residues. CDR1 and CDR2 (germline): DFQATT, SNEGSKA (reference sequence). J lost 3 bases, V lost 6 bases, and 11 bases had no gene match. Comment on this clonotype: No antigen is known for it.

The TCR sequence derives from a girl aged 10-17 years with multiple sclerosis. Sequenced: blood. This chain links TRBV20-1 with TRBJ2-1, with 7 bases that match TRBD2. The CDR3 region is CSANQITGGYNEQFF. The CDR3 DNA follows: TGCAGTGCAAACCAGATCACGGGGGGCTACAATGAGCAGTTCTTC.